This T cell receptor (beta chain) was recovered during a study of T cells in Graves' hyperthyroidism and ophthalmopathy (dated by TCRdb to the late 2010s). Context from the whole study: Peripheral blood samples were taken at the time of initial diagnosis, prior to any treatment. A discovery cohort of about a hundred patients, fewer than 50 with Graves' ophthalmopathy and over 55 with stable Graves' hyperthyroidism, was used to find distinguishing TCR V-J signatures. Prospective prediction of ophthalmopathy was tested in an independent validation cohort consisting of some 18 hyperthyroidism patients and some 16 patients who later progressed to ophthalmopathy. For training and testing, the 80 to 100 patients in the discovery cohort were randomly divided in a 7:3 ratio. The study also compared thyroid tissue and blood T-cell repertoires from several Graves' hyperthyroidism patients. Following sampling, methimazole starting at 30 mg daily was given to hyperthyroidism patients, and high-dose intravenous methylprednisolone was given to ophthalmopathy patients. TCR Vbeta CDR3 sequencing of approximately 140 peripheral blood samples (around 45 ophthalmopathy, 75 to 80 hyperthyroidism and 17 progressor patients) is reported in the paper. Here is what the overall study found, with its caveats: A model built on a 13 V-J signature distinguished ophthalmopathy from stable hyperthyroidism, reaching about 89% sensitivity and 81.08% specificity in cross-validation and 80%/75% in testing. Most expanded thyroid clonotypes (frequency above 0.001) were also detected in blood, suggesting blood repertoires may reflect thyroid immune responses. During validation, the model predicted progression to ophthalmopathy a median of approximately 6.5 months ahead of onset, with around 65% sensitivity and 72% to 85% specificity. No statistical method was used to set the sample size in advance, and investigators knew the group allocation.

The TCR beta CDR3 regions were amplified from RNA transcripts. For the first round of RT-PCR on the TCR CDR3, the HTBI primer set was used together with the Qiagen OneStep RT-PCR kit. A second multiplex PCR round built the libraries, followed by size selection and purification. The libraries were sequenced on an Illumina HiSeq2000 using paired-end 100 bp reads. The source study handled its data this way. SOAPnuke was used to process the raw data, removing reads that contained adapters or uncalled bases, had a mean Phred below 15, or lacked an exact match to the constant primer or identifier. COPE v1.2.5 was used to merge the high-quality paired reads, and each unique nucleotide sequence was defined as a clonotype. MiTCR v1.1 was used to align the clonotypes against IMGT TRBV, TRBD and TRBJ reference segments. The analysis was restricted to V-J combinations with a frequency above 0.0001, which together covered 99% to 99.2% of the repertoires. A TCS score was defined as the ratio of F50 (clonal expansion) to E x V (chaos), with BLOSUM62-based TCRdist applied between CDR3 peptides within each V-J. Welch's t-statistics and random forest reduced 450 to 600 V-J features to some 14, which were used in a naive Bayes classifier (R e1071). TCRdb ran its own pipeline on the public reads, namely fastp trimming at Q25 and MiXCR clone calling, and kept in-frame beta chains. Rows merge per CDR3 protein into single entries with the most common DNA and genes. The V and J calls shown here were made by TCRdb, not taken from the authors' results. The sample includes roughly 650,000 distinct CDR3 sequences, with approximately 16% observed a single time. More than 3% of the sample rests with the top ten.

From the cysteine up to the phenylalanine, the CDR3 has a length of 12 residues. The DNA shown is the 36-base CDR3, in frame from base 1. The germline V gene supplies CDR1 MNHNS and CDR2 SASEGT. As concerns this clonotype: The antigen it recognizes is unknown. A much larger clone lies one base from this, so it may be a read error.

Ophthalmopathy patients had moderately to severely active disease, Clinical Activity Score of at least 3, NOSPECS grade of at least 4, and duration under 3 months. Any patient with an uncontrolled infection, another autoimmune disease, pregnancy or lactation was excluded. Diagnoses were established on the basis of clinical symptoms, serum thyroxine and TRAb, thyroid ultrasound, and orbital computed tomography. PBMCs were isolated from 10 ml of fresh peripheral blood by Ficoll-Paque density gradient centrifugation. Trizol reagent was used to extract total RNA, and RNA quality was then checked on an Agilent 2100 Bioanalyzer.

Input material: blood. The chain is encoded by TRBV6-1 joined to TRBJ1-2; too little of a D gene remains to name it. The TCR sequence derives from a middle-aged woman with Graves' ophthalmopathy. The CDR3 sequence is CANSEGNHGYTF. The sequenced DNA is TGTGCCAACAGTGAAGGTAATCATGGCTACACCTTC.